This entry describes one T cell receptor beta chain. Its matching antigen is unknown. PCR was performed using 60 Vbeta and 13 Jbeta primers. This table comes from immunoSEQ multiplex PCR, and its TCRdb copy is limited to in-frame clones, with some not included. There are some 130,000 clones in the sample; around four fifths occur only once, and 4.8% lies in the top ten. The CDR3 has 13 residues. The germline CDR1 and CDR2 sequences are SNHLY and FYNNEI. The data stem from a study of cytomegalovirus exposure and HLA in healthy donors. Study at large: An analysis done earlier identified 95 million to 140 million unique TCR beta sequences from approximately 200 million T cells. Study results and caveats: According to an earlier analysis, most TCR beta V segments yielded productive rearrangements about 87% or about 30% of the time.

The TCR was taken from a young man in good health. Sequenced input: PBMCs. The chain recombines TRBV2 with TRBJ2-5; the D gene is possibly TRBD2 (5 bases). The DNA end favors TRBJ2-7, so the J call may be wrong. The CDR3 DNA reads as TGTGCCAGTGGAACCGGACTGAACTACGAGCAGTACTTC. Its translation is CASGTGLNYEQYF.